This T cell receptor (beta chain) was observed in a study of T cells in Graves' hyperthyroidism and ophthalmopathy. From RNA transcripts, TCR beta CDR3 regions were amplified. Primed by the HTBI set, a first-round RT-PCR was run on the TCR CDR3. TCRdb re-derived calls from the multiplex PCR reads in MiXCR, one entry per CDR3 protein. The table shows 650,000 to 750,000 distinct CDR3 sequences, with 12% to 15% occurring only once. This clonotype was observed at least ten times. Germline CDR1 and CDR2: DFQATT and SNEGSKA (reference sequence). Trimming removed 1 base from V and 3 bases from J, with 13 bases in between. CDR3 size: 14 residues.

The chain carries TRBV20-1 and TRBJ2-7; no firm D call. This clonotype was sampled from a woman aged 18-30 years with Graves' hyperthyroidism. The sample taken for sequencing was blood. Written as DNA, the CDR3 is TGCAGTGCTAGAGCGTTGGAAGTGAGCTACGAGCAGTACTTC. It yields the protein CSARALEVSYEQYF.